One sample yielded the 29 T cell receptor beta chains listed below, sequenced in a study of blood T cell repertoires in COVID-19. The method was immunoSEQ multiplex PCR; TCRdb's version includes in-frame clones alone and lacks a portion of them. The data contain over 100,000 clones, approximately 83% of them singletons. Sequenced sample: peripheral blood. These receptors originate from a woman between 65 and 79 years old with acute or convalescent COVID-19.

J is TRBJ1-4 and V is TRBV4-1; 7 bases map to TRBD1. CDR3 length: 17 amino acids. Germline V gives CDR1 MGHRA, CDR2 YSYEKL. V shed 5 bases, J shed 6 bases, and the junction held 15 bases outside the gene matches. DNA for the CDR3: TGCGCCAGCAGCGCCGGGTATACAGGGGCCCGCGATGAAAAACTGTTTTTT. It yields the protein CASSAGYTGARDEKLFF.

The count of this clone is one. The V and J genes are TRBV5-1 and TRBJ1-1; D gene uncertain. Germline V gene lookup returns CDR1 SGHRS and CDR2 YFSETQ. The CDR3 covers 14 residues. Deletions cut 3 bases from V and 1 base from J, with 10 bases between. CDR3 nucleotides: TGCGCCAGCAGCTCACTAACCGGGAACACTGAAGCTTTCTTT. It codes for CASSSLTGNTEAFF.

This clone was found a few times. This chain joins TRBV15 and TRBJ2-5; possible D gene TRBD2, 6 bases. The length of the CDR3 is 12 residues. The V end was cut by 3 bases, the J end by 4 bases, with 6 bases between. Germline values: CDR1 LNHNV, CDR2 YYDKDF (reference sequence). The CDR3 bases are TGTGCCACCAGCAGCGGGGGAGAGACCCAGTACTTC. Translating it yields CATSSGGETQYF.

The chain joins TRBV9 to TRBJ2-1; tentative D call: TRBD2 (6 bases). Germline CDR1 SGDLS, CDR2 YYNGEE. V dropped 3 bases and J dropped 9 bases, with 19 bases sitting between them. The CDR3 length is 15 residues. The DNA of the CDR3 is TGTGCCAGCAGCGGCAGCGGGCGGGGAAGAAGTGAGCAGTTCTTC. Translation: CASSGSGRGRSEQFF.

The CDR3 loop is CASRLTGGGYSPLHF. The CDR3 coding sequence is TGTGCCAGCAGGTTGACAGGGGGCGGTTATTCACCCCTCCACTTT. J is TRBJ1-6 and V is TRBV6-5; 10 nucleotides line up with TRBD1. The CDR3 is 15 amino acids. The germline gives CDR1 MNHEY, CDR2 SVGAGI. Unmatched junction bases numbered 7, after V lost 6 bases and J lost 8 bases.

V is TRBV27 and J is TRBJ1-1; 7 bases map to TRBD1. The length of the CDR3 is 13 residues. V was clipped by 5 bases and J by 6 bases; unmatched bases: 6. Germline V gene lookup returns CDR1 MNHEY and CDR2 SMNVEV (reference sequence). The CDR3, as DNA: TGTGCCAGCAGTGCCACACAGGGGTCTGAAGCTTTCTTT. Protein sequence: CASSATQGSEAFF.

CDR3 amino acids: CAISPGLAGNFGNEQFF. Here the CDR3 DNA reads TGTGCCATCAGTCCGGGACTAGCGGGGAACTTCGGGAATGAGCAGTTCTTC. V and J are TRBV10-3 and TRBJ2-1, with 13 bases matching TRBD2. Looked up from germline, CDR1 is ENHRY and CDR2 is SYGVKD. With V trimmed by 5 bases and J by 7 bases, 11 bases remained unmatched. The CDR3 totals 17 residues.

In DNA, the CDR3 is TGTGCCAGCAGCCCGGGGGGATCGGGAGGTTCCTACGAGCAGTACTTC. Encoded protein: CASSPGGSGGSYEQYF. V and J are TRBV11-1 and TRBJ2-7, with 7 bases aligning to TRBD2. After removal of 5 bases from V and 1 base from J, the junction contained 11 bases not matched to a gene. The CDR3 is 16 residues long. Germline CDR1 and CDR2: SGHAT and FQDESV (reference sequence).

The CDR3 spells CASSLYRGREQFF. The CDR3 DNA follows: TGTGCCAGCAGTTTATACAGGGGGCGTGAGCAGTTCTTC. The rearrangement uses TRBV6-5 and TRBJ2-1, with TRBD1 matching over 9 bases. CDR3 length equals 13 residues. The V gene end was trimmed by 4 bases and the J gene end by 9 bases; junction bases not matched to a gene: 4. The germline V gene encodes CDR1 MNHEY and CDR2 SVGAGI.

V is TRBV3-1 (or the pseudogene TRBV3-2) and J is TRBJ1-1, with 8 bases fitting TRBD1. Germline CDR1 reads LGHDT; CDR2 reads YNNKEL (reference sequence). With 4 bases clipped from V and 6 bases from J, the junction kept 16 bases outside the gene matches. The CDR3 has 17 amino acids. The CDR3 loop reads CASSPYPIRTGSPEAFF. The CDR3 nucleotides are TGTGCCAGCAGCCCGTACCCTATAAGGACAGGGAGTCCTGAAGCTTTCTTT.

The chain uses TRBV5-1 and TRBJ1-5, with a weak D call TRBD1 (5 bases). This CDR3 region has 14 residues. The ends were cut back, 0 bases at V and 6 bases at J, with 10 bases in the middle. Per germline, CDR1 SGHRS and CDR2 YFSETQ. CDR3 sequence: CASSLGQGGQPQHF. The CDR3 bases are TGCGCCAGCAGCTTGGGGCAGGGCGGTCAGCCCCAGCATTTT.

The rearrangement joins TRBV6-5 to TRBJ2-3; no firm D call. The germline V gene has CDR1 MNHEY and CDR2 SVGAGI. Between the trimmed V and J ends, which lost 6 bases and 1 base, there was a span of 14 bases. CDR3 length: 15 residues. The CDR3 loop is CASSPLRIRTDTQYF. In DNA form, the CDR3 reads TGTGCCAGCAGCCCCTTGCGGATTCGCACAGATACGCAGTATTTT.

The CDR3 coding sequence is TGTGCCAGTCGGAGAGAGGTAGAAGCTTTCTTT. As protein: CASRREVEAFF. The rearrangement joins TRBV7-9 to TRBJ1-1, with no clear D. CDR1 SEHNR and CDR2 FQNEAQ come from the germline V gene (reference sequence). This CDR3 comprises 11 residues. With 9 bases removed from V and 8 bases from J, the gap between germline ends came to 13 bases.

The chain carries TRBV30 and TRBJ2-7, with 7 bases fitting TRBD2. This CDR3 spans 13 amino acids. The trim removed 2 bases at V and 9 bases at J, leaving 10 bases unmatched. Germline CDR1 GTSNPN, CDR2 SVGIG (reference sequence). CDR3 nucleotide sequence: TGTGCCTGGAGTAGCGGGATCACCGACGGGCAGTACTTC. Translated, it gives CAWSSGITDGQYF.

This clone has a handful of counts. The rearrangement joins TRBV5-6 to TRBJ1-3; 9 bases fit TRBD1. CDR3 length: 16 amino acids. J gave up 2 bases and V 2 bases, and 5 bases lay outside the gene matches. Germline-derived CDR1 and CDR2 are SGHDT and YYEEEE. CDR3 coding DNA: TGTGCCAGCAGCTTAAGGGGACAGGGTGCTGGAAACACCATATATTTT. This codes for CASSLRGQGAGNTIYF.

V gene TRBV6-6 combines with J gene TRBJ1-1; D not certain. Trimming took 2 bases from V and 0 from J, leaving 10 bases between them. This CDR3 comprises 15 residues. Germline values: CDR1 MNHNY, CDR2 SVGAGI (reference sequence). CDR3 sequence reads: CASSYSGAVNTEAFF. The CDR3 DNA reads as TGTGCCAGCAGTTACAGTGGAGCAGTGAACACTGAAGCTTTCTTT.

This sequence joins TRBV7-6 and TRBJ2-3, with 12 nucleotides matching TRBD2. Looked up from germline, CDR1 is SGHVS and CDR2 is FNYEAQ. With 1 base clipped from V and 0 bases from J, the junction kept 5 bases outside the gene matches. The CDR3 extends over 18 amino acids. CDR3 sequence (DNA): TGTGCCAGCAGCTTAGTCGGGACTAGCGGGTCTAGCACAGATACGCAGTATTTT. This sequence encodes CASSLVGTSGSSTDTQYF.

The genes are TRBV5-6 and TRBJ2-1, with 8 bases lining up with TRBD2. V lost 0 bases to trimming and J lost 7 bases; unmatched junction nucleotides: 12. This CDR3 has 17 residues. Germline-derived CDR1 and CDR2 are SGHDT and YYEEEE. The DNA of the CDR3 is TGTGCCAGCAGCTTGGTCAAGGACGGGAGGGGTAGGAATGAGCAGTTCTTC. Translating gives CASSLVKDGRGRNEQFF.

In its sample, this clone was seen once. The chain combines TRBV11-3 with TRBJ2-7; D is undetermined. The germline V gene encodes CDR1 SGHNT and CDR2 YENEEA. The CDR3 totals 13 residues. V was pared by 1 base and J by 6 bases, with 10 bases between. The chain's CDR3 is CASSLGPSREQYF. CDR3 bases: TGTGCCAGCAGCTTAGGGCCTAGTCGCGAGCAGTACTTC.

The chain has TRBV10-2 and TRBJ2-5; 7 positions match TRBD2. Germline V CDR1 and CDR2: WSHSY, SAAADI. The CDR3 length is 14 residues. Losses at the gene ends were 6 bases for V and 2 bases for J; bases not matched to a gene: 6. Here the CDR3 reads CASSGGLLQETQYF. The CDR3 DNA is TGCGCCAGCAGCGGGGGACTACTACAAGAGACCCAGTACTTC.

This CDR3 reads CATSGIPLGTDTQYF. Written as DNA, the CDR3 is TGTGCCACCTCGGGGATCCCTCTCGGCACAGATACGCAGTATTTT. The chain uses TRBV24-1 and TRBJ2-3, with D maybe TRBD2 (5 bases). From germline, CDR1 is KGHDR and CDR2 SFDVKD. Trimming stripped 9 bases from V and 1 base from J, with 16 bases between. CDR3 length: 15 residues.

The V and J genes are TRBV5-8 and TRBJ2-3; 9 bases line up with TRBD1. J gave up 1 base and V 5 bases, and 2 bases lay outside the gene matches. CDR1 and CDR2 (germline): SGHTS, YDEGEE. There are 14 residues in the CDR3. CDR3 DNA sequence: TGTGCCAGCAGTAGGGACAGGGGCACAGATACGCAGTATTTT. Translating gives CASSRDRGTDTQYF.

V gene TRBV9 combines with J gene TRBJ1-3; D uncertain. V lost 0 bases to trimming and J lost 0 bases, with 10 bases between them. This CDR3 contains 16 residues. Germline-derived CDR1 and CDR2 are SGDLS and YYNGEE. The CDR3 loop reads CASSVDVGSSGNTIYF. CDR3 coding DNA: TGTGCCAGCAGCGTAGATGTAGGGAGCTCTGGAAACACCATATATTTT.

This clone was recorded a few times. The V call is TRBV7-9, the J call TRBJ2-7; D remains ambiguous. The V and J ends lost 5 bases and 0 bases respectively, with 8 bases between them. The CDR3 is 13 amino acids. CDR1 is SEHNR, CDR2 FQNEAQ, per germline (reference sequence). The CDR3 is CASSPSSSYEQYF. Here the CDR3 DNA reads TGTGCCAGCAGCCCCTCGAGCTCCTACGAGCAGTACTTC.

The chain recombines TRBV9 with TRBJ1-5, with 9 nucleotides matching TRBD1. Looked up from germline, CDR1 is SGDLS and CDR2 is YYNGEE. Germline trimming cut 4 bases from V and 5 bases from J; bases unmatched to any gene: 4. This CDR3 has 14 residues. The CDR3 region is CASSPGTGYQPQHF. DNA for the CDR3: TGTGCCAGCAGCCCCGGGACAGGGTATCAGCCCCAGCATTTT. The entire variable domain, with the rest obtained from reference TRBV9 and TRBJ1-5, is as follows: DSGVTQTPKHLITATGQRVTLRCSPRSGDLSVYWYQQSLDQGLQFLIQYYNGEERAKGNILERFSAQQFPDLHSELNLSSLELGDSALYFCASSPGTGYQPQHFGDGTRLSIL.

V is TRBV2 and J is TRBJ2-1; 13 nucleotides match TRBD2. Germline V gene lookup returns CDR1 SNHLY and CDR2 FYNNEI. This CDR3 has 15 residues. V lost 6 bases to trimming and J lost 9 bases; unmatched junction nucleotides: 8. The CDR3 loop reads CASSGGTSGAGEQFF. DNA for the CDR3: TGTGCCAGCAGCGGCGGGACTAGCGGGGCAGGTGAGCAGTTCTTC.

This rearrangement joins TRBV4-1 to TRBJ2-7; D might be TRBD1 (5 bases). V was clipped by 0 bases and J by 0 bases, with 12 bases between them. The CDR3 loop spans 16 amino acids. The germline V gene has CDR1 MGHRA and CDR2 YSYEKL. The CDR3 reads CASSQDVQGNSYEQYF. The DNA of the CDR3 is TGCGCCAGCAGCCAAGACGTCCAGGGTAACTCCTACGAGCAGTACTTC.

This CDR3 reads CATAIPPAGGPGDTQYF. CDR3 nucleotide sequence: TGTGCCACCGCTATACCACCAGCGGGGGGCCCGGGAGATACGCAGTATTTT. The chain is built from TRBV10-3 and TRBJ2-3, with TRBD2 matching over 9 bases. The CDR3 has 17 amino acids. Germline V gene data show CDR1 as ENHRY and CDR2 as SYGVKD. V lost 10 bases to trimming and J lost 5 bases; unmatched junction nucleotides: 19.

The V and J genes are TRBV6-5 and TRBJ2-1, with TRBD1 as a possible D gene (5 bases). The V end lost 5 bases, the J end lost 10 bases, and 12 bases lay between the germline ends. Germline CDR1 and CDR2: MNHEY and SVGAGI. This CDR3 is built from 12 residues. CDR3: CASSTQGTEQFF. In DNA, the CDR3 is TGTGCCAGCAGTACGCAGGGCACAGAGCAGTTCTTC.